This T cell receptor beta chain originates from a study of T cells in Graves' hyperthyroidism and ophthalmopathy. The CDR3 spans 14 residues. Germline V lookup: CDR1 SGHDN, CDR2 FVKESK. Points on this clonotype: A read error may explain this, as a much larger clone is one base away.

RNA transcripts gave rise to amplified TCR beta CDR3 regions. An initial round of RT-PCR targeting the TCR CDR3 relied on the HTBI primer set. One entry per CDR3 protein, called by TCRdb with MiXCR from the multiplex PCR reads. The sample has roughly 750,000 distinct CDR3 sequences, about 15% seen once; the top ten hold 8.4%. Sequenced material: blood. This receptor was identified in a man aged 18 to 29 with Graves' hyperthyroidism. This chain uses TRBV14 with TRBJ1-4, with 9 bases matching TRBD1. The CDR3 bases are TGTGCCAGCAGCCAAAGGAGACAGGGGGGAAAACTGTCTTTT. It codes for CASSQRRQGGKLSF.